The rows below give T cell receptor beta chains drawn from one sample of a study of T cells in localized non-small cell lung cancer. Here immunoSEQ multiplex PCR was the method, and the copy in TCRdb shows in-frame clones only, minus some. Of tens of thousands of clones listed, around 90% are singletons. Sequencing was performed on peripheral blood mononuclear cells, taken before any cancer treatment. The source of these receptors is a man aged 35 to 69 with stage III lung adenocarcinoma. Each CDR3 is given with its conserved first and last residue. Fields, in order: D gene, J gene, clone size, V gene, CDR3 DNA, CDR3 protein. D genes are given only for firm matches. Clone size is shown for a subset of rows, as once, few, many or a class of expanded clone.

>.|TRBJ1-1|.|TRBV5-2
TGTGCCAGCAGCCCAGAACAGGGATGGGGGACCACTGAAGCTTTCTTT
CASSPEQGWGTTEAFF
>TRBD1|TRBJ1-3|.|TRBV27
TGTGCCAGCAGTTTATCACAGGGGGCGGTTGGAAACACCATATATTTT
CASSLSQGAVGNTIYF
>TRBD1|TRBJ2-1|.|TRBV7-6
TGTGCCAGCAGCTCTAGACAGGGGAATGAGCAGTTCTTC
CASSSRQGNEQFF
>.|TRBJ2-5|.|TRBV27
TGTGCCAGCAAGCGCAGGGGAGAGACCCAGTACTTC
CASKRRGETQYF
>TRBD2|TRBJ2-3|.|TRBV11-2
TGTGCCAGCAGCTCTCCCCATGGTAGCGGGAGGGATACGCAGTATTTT
CASSSPHGSGRDTQYF
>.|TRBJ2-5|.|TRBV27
TGTGCCAGCAGTTACAACTATCTGGACGGAGAAGAGACCCAGTACTTC
CASSYNYLDGEETQYF
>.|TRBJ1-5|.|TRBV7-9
TGTGCCAGCAGCTTCATGGGGGCTAATCAGCCCCAGCATTTT
CASSFMGANQPQHF
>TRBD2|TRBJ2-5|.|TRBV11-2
TGTGCCAGCAGCTTAGAGTCTAGCGGGGGTGGTGAGACCCAGTACTTC
CASSLESSGGGETQYF
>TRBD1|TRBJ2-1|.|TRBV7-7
TGTGCCAGCAGCCCGGGACAGGGCTACAATGAGCAGTTCTTC
CASSPGQGYNEQFF
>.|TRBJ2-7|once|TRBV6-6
TGTGCCAGCAGTTATCAGGTATACGAGCAGTACTTC
CASSYQVYEQYF
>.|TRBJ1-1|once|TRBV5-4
TGTGCCAGCAGCTCACGGACCACCAATTCTGAAGCTTTCTTT
CASSSRTTNSEAFF
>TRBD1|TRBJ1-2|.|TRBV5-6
TGTGCCAGCAGCTCCTACACCCCGGGACAGGGGAGAGGCTACACCTTC
CASSSYTPGQGRGYTF
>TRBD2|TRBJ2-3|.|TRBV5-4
TGTGCCAGCAGCCCGGAAGCGGGGGGGCGGGGAACAGATACGCAGTATTTT
CASSPEAGGRGTDTQYF
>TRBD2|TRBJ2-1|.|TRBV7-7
TGTGCCAGCAGTGAAAGGAGCCAGCGGGGGGGGAATGAGCAGTTCTTC
CASSERSQRGGNEQFF
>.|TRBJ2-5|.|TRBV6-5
TGTGCCAGCAGTGATCCATGGGAGACCCAGTACTTC
CASSDPWETQYF
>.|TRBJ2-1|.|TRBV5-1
TGCGCCAGCAGCTTGGCGGGGACATACCTGAATGAGCAGTTCTTC
CASSLAGTYLNEQFF
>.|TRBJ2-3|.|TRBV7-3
TGTGCCAGCAGCCCTAGGGCAACTAGCACAGATACGCAGTATTTT
CASSPRATSTDTQYF
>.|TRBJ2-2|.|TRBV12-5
TGTGCTAGTGGTAAGGGGACCTCATCGGGCACCGGGGAGCTGTTTTTT
CASGKGTSSGTGELFF
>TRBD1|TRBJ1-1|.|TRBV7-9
TGTGCCAGCAGCTTGTCCTACAGGGGGCTCCTTCTCTTTCGGACTGAAGCTTTCTTT
CASSLSYRGLLLFRTEAFF
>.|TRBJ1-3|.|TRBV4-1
TGCGCCAGCAGCCAAGACTGGCCGAGCTCTGGAAACACCATATATTTT
CASSQDWPSSGNTIYF
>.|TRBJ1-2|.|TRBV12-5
TGTGCTAGTGGTAGGCAAACTGTGGTAGGCTATGGCTACACCTTC
CASGRQTVVGYGYTF
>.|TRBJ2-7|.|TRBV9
TGTGCCAGCAGCCGGACGGGGGGCTGGGAGCAGTACTTC
CASSRTGGWEQYF
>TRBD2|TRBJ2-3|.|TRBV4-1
TGCGCCAGCAGCCAAGAGGGACTAGCGGGGACAGATACGCAGTATTTT
CASSQEGLAGTDTQYF
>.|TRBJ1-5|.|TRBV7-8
TGTGCCAGCAGCTTATCTTTCCACGGGAGCAATCAGCCCCAGCATTTT
CASSLSFHGSNQPQHF
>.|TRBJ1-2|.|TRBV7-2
TGTGCCAGCAGCTTCCGATCACCGGGCCCTAACTATGGCTACACCTTC
CASSFRSPGPNYGYTF
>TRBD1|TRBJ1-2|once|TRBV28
TGTGCCAGCAGTTCGTATCAACAGGGGCGGGGAGCTAACTATGGCTACACCTTC
CASSSYQQGRGANYGYTF
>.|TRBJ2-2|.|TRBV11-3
TGTGCCAGCAGTCGAGGAGGGTCCAACACCGGGGAGCTGTTTTTT
CASSRGGSNTGELFF
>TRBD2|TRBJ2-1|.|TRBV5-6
TGTGCCAGCACCCCATCCCGCGGACTAGCGGAGTTCTTC
CASTPSRGLAEFF
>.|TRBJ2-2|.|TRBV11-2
TGTGCCAGCAGCTTAGATGGGGGGACCGGGGAGCTGTTTTTT
CASSLDGGTGELFF
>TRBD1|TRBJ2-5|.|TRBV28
TGTGCCAGCAGTTCATCCGGGACAGGGGAAGAGACCCAGTACTTC
CASSSSGTGEETQYF
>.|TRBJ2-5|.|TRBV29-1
TGCAGCGTTGGACAGGAGATAGAGACCCAGTACTTC
CSVGQEIETQYF
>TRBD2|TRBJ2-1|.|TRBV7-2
TGTGCCAGCAGGCGGACTAGCGGGGGCTACAATGAGCAGTTCTTC
CASRRTSGGYNEQFF
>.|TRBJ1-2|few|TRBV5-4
TGTGCCAGCAGCGGGAACAGGCTGGATGGCTATGGCTACACCTTC
CASSGNRLDGYGYTF
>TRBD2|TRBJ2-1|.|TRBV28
TGTGCCAGCAAGTCCCCTCTAGCGGCATCCTACAATGAGCAGTTCTTC
CASKSPLAASYNEQFF
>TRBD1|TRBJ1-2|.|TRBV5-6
TGTGCCAGCAGCCCCAAGGGGGCAGACCGACCGTACTATGGCTACACCTTC
CASSPKGADRPYYGYTF
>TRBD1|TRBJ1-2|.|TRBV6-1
TGTGCCAGCAGTGCGGCAGGGGGTTATGGCTACACCTTC
CASSAAGGYGYTF
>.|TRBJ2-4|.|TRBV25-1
TGTGCCAGCAGTACTCCGACAGAGCGGACTGTTCAGTACTTC
CASSTPTERTVQYF
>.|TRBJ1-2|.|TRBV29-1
TGCAGCGTTAGGGCGGGGTGGGGTAGAAGCTATGGCTACACCTTC
CSVRAGWGRSYGYTF
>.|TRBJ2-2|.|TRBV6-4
TGTGCCAGCGGAACAGGGAACACCGGGGAGCTGTTTTTT
CASGTGNTGELFF
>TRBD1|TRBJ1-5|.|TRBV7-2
TGTGCCAGCAGCTTGGGACAGGCGAATAGCAATCAGCCCCAGCATTTT
CASSLGQANSNQPQHF
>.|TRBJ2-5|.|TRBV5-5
TGTGCCAGCAGCAGGGACCCCTGGGGGCAAGAGACCCAGTACTTC
CASSRDPWGQETQYF
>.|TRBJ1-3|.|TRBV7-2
TGTGCCAGCAGCATGGGCAGGGTCGGGTCTGGAAACACCATATATTTT
CASSMGRVGSGNTIYF
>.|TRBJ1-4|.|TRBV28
TGTGCCAGCTTTTCGAATGGGAAGGGTGAAAAACTGTTTTTT
CASFSNGKGEKLFF
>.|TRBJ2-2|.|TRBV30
TGTGCCTGGAGTGTAAAGGGCGGACGTGACACCGGGGAGCTGTTTTTT
CAWSVKGGRDTGELFF
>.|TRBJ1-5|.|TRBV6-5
TGTGCCAGCAACGGGGGCTTAGGGAATCAGCCCCAGCATTTT
CASNGGLGNQPQHF